The rows below give T cell receptor beta chains drawn from one sample of a study of breast tumors, draining lymph nodes, adjacent tissues. TCRdb called the multiplex PCR reads again in MiXCR, with one record for every CDR3 protein. The repertoire consists of approximately 280,000 distinct CDR3 sequences, with over 25% occurring once and the leading ten covering roughly 1.1%. The sample taken for sequencing was axillary lymph node tissue. The receptors originated from a female donor with breast cancer. Some clones in this sample may be carry-over from other donors' samples. The CDR3 runs from the conserved cysteine through the conserved F or W. The D gene is left open where the match is weak. Clone size is given for some rows only: seen once, a few or many times, or a class if the clone is expanded.

TRBV6-7	TRBJ1-4	.	.	TGTGCCAGCAGTTACTCGCGGGCTGGGGGGAATGAAAAACTGTTTTTT	CASSYSRAGGNEKLFF
TRBV4-1	TRBJ2-3	many	TRBD2	TGCGCCAGCAGCCAAGGAGGTGGGGCGGGAGGGCCGGCAGATACGCAGTATTTT	CASSQGGGAGGPADTQYF
TRBV6-6	TRBJ1-5	few	.	TGTGCCAGCAGTCGGGCCAGCGCATATAGCAATCAGCCCCAGCATTTT	CASSRASAYSNQPQHF
TRBV2	TRBJ2-2	many	TRBD1	TGTGCCAGCAGTCTACTGACAGGGCGGAACACCGGGGAGCTGTTTTTT	CASSLLTGRNTGELFF
TRBV11-3	TRBJ2-5	.	.	TGTGCCAGCAGCCCCTCGTTGGGGGCTCTAGAGACCCAGTACTTC	CASSPSLGALETQYF
TRBV3-2	TRBJ2-7	.	.	TGTGCCAGCAGCCAAGGAGGACTAGCGGGATTCTACGAGCAGTACTTC	CASSQGGLAGFYEQYF
TRBV6-5	TRBJ2-7	few	.	TGTGCCAGCTGTTTGAGGGGACCGACATTTCGGGACGAGCAGTACTTC	CASCLRGPTFRDEQYF
TRBV29-1	TRBJ2-7	many	.	TGCAGCGTTCTCCCTGCGGGCCGGGGGCCCACCTACGAGCAGTACTTC	CSVLPAGRGPTYEQYF
TRBV20-1	TRBJ2-1	many	TRBD2	TGCAGTCACGGGGGATCGGGACTAGCCTACAATGAGCAGTTCTTC	CSHGGSGLAYNEQFF
TRBV29-1	TRBJ2-1	many	TRBD2	TGCAGCGTTGCCCCCCCAGGGACTAGCGGATACAATGAGCAGTTCTTC	CSVAPPGTSGYNEQFF
TRBV27	TRBJ1-5	.	.	TGTGCCAGCAGTTACACGGTGTGGTCGCCCCAGCATTTT	CASSYTVWSPQHF
TRBV7-2	TRBJ2-1	.	.	TGTGCCAGCAGACCCCCAGGGAAGACCTACAATGAGCAGTTCTTC	CASRPPGKTYNEQFF
TRBV24-1	TRBJ2-7	many	TRBD1	TGTGCCACCAGTCCCAGGACAGGGGGCGACGAGCAGTACTTC	CATSPRTGGDEQYF
TRBV24-1	TRBJ2-1	many	TRBD1	TGTGCCACCAGTGACCGCGGGACAGGGGCCAATGAGCAGTTCTTC	CATSDRGTGANEQFF
TRBV11-2	TRBJ2-1	many	TRBD1	TGTGCCAGCAGCGACAGGGGAAAGCGGGTTTTCAATGAGCAGTTCTTC	CASSDRGKRVFNEQFF
TRBV6-2/TRBV6-3	TRBJ1-4	few	.	TGTGCCAGCAGTCACGGGAGCCCCGGGGAAAAACTGTTTTTT	CASSHGSPGEKLFF
TRBV6-6	TRBJ1-5	many	TRBD1	TGTGCCAGCAGAACCGGGACAGGGGCCCGCGGGCCCCAGCATTTT	CASRTGTGARGPQHF
TRBV6-5	TRBJ2-5	many	.	TGTGCCAGCAGCCCCACGAGGGGGGAGACAGAGACCCAGTACTTC	CASSPTRGETETQYF
TRBV10-2	TRBJ1-1	few	.	TGCGCCAGCAGTGAGTCATGGGGTACGAACACTGAAGCTTTCTTT	CASSESWGTNTEAFF
TRBV30	TRBJ1-2	few	.	TGTGCCTGGAGTGTAGGTCGGGCCCCAAACTATGGCTACACCTTC	CAWSVGRAPNYGYTF
TRBV10-1	TRBJ2-3	many	TRBD1	TGCGCCAGCAGTGCAGGGGGCGCAACAGATACGCAGTATTTT	CASSAGGATDTQYF
TRBV12-3/TRBV12-4	TRBJ2-1	many	TRBD2	TGTGCCAGCACCTTCCGACTAGCGGAGACCAATGAGCAGTTCTTC	CASTFRLAETNEQFF
TRBV29-1	TRBJ2-3	.	TRBD1	TGCAGCGTAATGCCGGGACAGGGGAGCACAGATACGCAGTATTTT	CSVMPGQGSTDTQYF
TRBV30	TRBJ2-1	many	.	TGTGCCTGGAGTGTTGGTGGGAGTACCTACAATGAGCAGTTCTTC	CAWSVGGSTYNEQFF
TRBV15	TRBJ2-3	.	.	TGTGCCACCAGCACCGGGCGGAACAATGAGCAGTATTTT	CATSTGRNNEQYF
TRBV29-1	TRBJ1-2	many	.	TGCAGCGTTGCTTTGGGGGGCTCAGCTGGCTACACCTTC	CSVALGGSAGYTF
TRBV5-1	TRBJ2-5	many	.	TGCGCCAGCAGCCAGGGGAGGGAGACCCAGTACTTC	CASSQGRETQYF
TRBV12-3/TRBV12-4	TRBJ1-5	.	.	TGTGCTAGTGGAATAGGGGGAAATCAGCCCCAGCATTTT	CASGIGGNQPQHF
TRBV9	TRBJ2-7	many	TRBD2	TGTGCCAGCAGCGCCTCTAGCGGGGCTACCTACGAGCAGTACTTC	CASSASSGATYEQYF
TRBV28	TRBJ1-2	.	.	TGTGCCAGCAGTTTTGGGGGAGGCTACACCTTC	CASSFGGGYTF
TRBV6-2/TRBV6-3	TRBJ2-2	.	TRBD2	TGTGCCAGCAAGCTATCACTCGGGGCGGGAGCAGTCACCGGGGAGCTGTTTTTT	CASKLSLGAGAVTGELFF
TRBV6-1	TRBJ2-3	few	TRBD2	TGTGCCAGCAGGGAGGGAGTAGCGGGAGGTCCAGATACGCAGTATTTT	CASREGVAGGPDTQYF
TRBV30	TRBJ1-5	many	.	TGTGCCTGGAGGGCGGGGGCTCGCCAGCCCCAGCATTTT	CAWRAGARQPQHF
TRBV10-1	TRBJ2-1	.	TRBD2	TGCGCCAGCAGTGGGACTAGTATGTCCAATGAGCAGTTCTTC	CASSGTSMSNEQFF
TRBV7-9	TRBJ2-1	many	.	TGTGCCAGCAGCTTAGACGAACTAGCCTTCTTC	CASSLDELAFF
TRBV20-1	TRBJ2-1	many	TRBD2	TGCAGTGCTAGAGATTTTGCGGGAGGGTCATACAATGAGCAGTTCTTC	CSARDFAGGSYNEQFF
TRBV6-4	TRBJ1-2	.	TRBD1	TGTGCCAGCAGAACGCAGGGGGCGCGTGACTACACCTTC	CASRTQGARDYTF
TRBV3-1	TRBJ1-6	many	.	TGTGCCAGCAGCCAAGTGTTGGGTATCGGGAATTCACCCCTCCACTTT	CASSQVLGIGNSPLHF
TRBV6-1	TRBJ2-7	.	.	TGTGCCAGCAGTCAGTCCGGCAGATCCTACGAGCAGTACTTC	CASSQSGRSYEQYF
TRBV24-1	TRBJ2-5	many	TRBD1	TGTGCCACCAGTGATCGGGGACAGGGAACGGGGGGTTGGGAGACCCAGTACTTC	CATSDRGQGTGGWETQYF
TRBV20-1	TRBJ2-5	.	TRBD2	TGCAGTGCTAGTTGTCCTAGCGGGAGGTCAGAGACCCAGCACTTC	CSASCPSGRSETQHF
TRBV20-1	TRBJ2-5	many	.	TGCAGTGCTAGAAGGAGGGGAGAGACCCAGTACTTC	CSARRRGETQYF
TRBV7-3	TRBJ1-1	.	.	TGTGCCAGCAGCTTAGTTCCTTTCGGCACTGAAGCTTTCTTT	CASSLVPFGTEAFF
TRBV28	TRBJ2-5	.	TRBD2	TGTGCCAGCAGTTTATCGGGGAGGGAAGAGACCCAGTACTTC	CASSLSGREETQYF
TRBV10-1	TRBJ1-2	.	.	TGCGCCAGCAGTGAGTCATTGGGCTCTGGAAACACCTTC	CASSESLGSGNTF
TRBV13	TRBJ2-1	many	.	TGTGCCAGCAGCTTAGGTAATTTGGGATCGCCGGGTGAGCAGTTCTTC	CASSLGNLGSPGEQFF
TRBV19	TRBJ2-7	many	TRBD1	TGTGCCACCCGGGACAGGCGGAACGAGCAGTACTTC	CATRDRRNEQYF
TRBV28	TRBJ1-2	few	.	TGTGCCAGCAGTTTTCGCGGTCAGGGTCGGTACTATGGCTACACCTTC	CASSFRGQGRYYGYTF
TRBV27	TRBJ2-3	.	.	TGTGCCAGCGGCAGGACTGGCACAGATACGCAGTATTTT	CASGRTGTDTQYF
TRBV5-1	TRBJ1-2	many	.	TGCGCCAGCAGCTCAACTGTCGGGGGCGACTATGGCTACACCTTC	CASSSTVGGDYGYTF
TRBV4-3	TRBJ2-5	many	TRBD2	TGCGCCAGCAGCCAAGGACTAGCGGGAGGGCCGGGGGAGACCCAGTACTTC	CASSQGLAGGPGETQYF
TRBV6-2/TRBV6-3	TRBJ2-1	.	.	TGTGCCAGCAGTTACTTTAGCGGAGGCTACAATGAGCAGTTCTTC	CASSYFSGGYNEQFF
TRBV6-5	TRBJ2-1	few	.	TGTGCCAGCAGTACCCTTGGGGTCTACAATGAGCAGTTCTTC	CASSTLGVYNEQFF
TRBV7-8	TRBJ1-6	many	.	TGTGCCAGCAGCCCGCGAAATACAGGGAGCTCCTATAATTCACCCCTCCACTTT	CASSPRNTGSSYNSPLHF
TRBV9	TRBJ2-7	many	TRBD2	TGTGCCAGCAGCGTAGGAGGTAGCGGGAGTGAGCAGTACTTC	CASSVGGSGSEQYF
TRBV27	TRBJ2-6	few	.	TGTGCCAGCAGGATAGAGGGTTCTGGGGCCAACGTCCTGACTTTC	CASRIEGSGANVLTF
TRBV12-3/TRBV12-4	TRBJ2-2	.	TRBD2	TGTGCCAGCAGTTCAGCGGGAGGGCTGACCGGGGAGCTGTTTTTT	CASSSAGGLTGELFF